The TCR beta chain under discussion was sequenced for a study of blood T cell repertoires in COVID-19. Study summary: Acute and convalescent COVID-19 samples came from the United States, Italy and Spain.

After removal of 3 bases from V and 7 bases from J, the junction contained 8 bases not matched to a gene. This CDR3 spans 14 amino acids. Looked up from germline, CDR1 is KGHSH and CDR2 is LQKENI. TCRdb keeps only in-frame clones here, not all; method: immunoSEQ multiplex PCR. The sample shows approximately 460,000 clones, roughly 87% of them seen only once. Sequenced: peripheral blood. This sequence joins TRBV18 and TRBJ1-2; 7 positions match TRBD1. The sequence was collected from a man aged 18 to 29 with COVID-19, enrolled during active disease. CDR3 in amino acids: CASSPTTGLVGYTF. DNA of the CDR3: TGTGCCAGCTCACCGACGACAGGGTTGGTTGGCTACACCTTC.